This T cell receptor beta chain appears in the sequencing data of a study of blood T cell repertoires in COVID-19. At the level of the study: COVID-19 samples, acute and convalescent, were from the United States, Italy and Spain.

Authors' methods: Amplification of reference gene primers provided the estimated nucleated cell counts. Clones were sequenced by immunoSEQ multiplex PCR, and TCRdb holds only the in-frame ones, with some missing. From that table come the V and J calls and clone size; the DNA was used to work out D and trimming. This table holds roughly 250,000 clones, around 89% found once. Trimming took off 1 base at V and 4 bases at J, with 7 bases between the two ends. This CDR3 is 13 amino acids long. Germline CDR1 SEHNR, CDR2 FQNEAQ (reference sequence). Study members were between roughly 18 and 89 years old and lived in 25 or so US regions. Cohort 3 recovery required two negative PCRs, clearance, or symptom resolution.

The receptor was derived from a man aged 35 to 55 who had recovered from COVID-19. This rearrangement joins TRBV7-9 to TRBJ1-2; no reliable D call. The source material was PBMCs or T cells enriched from blood (not recorded which). CDR3 in DNA: TGTGCCAGCAGCTTAGGAGAAGTCTATGGCTACACCTTC. Encoded protein: CASSLGEVYGYTF.